Shown below are 19 T cell receptor beta chains from a single sample sequenced in a study of blood T cell repertoires in COVID-19 (dated by TCRdb to between 2020 and 2021). Receptor amplification or capture employed the immunoSEQ multiplex PCR assay. TCRdb mirrors the immuneACCESS table, restricted to in-frame sequences. Some clones are absent from its copies; in checked studies, under half trace to an unresolved V gene, and the reason for the others is unknown. The sample table lists about 14,000 clones, about 84% of them with a count of one. Of the sample, under 30% is held by the ten largest clones. The sequenced material came from peripheral blood. The receptors derive from a human donor in a cohort sampled during active COVID-19.

The chain couples TRBV6-5 to TRBJ1-2; TRBD1 agrees at 9 bases. Losses at the gene ends were 6 bases for V and 8 bases for J; bases not matched to a gene: 7. From germline, CDR1 is MNHEY and CDR2 SVGAGI. The CDR3 contains 13 residues. The CDR3 loop reads CASSPGQGSGYTF. The CDR3 DNA sequence: TGTGCCAGCAGCCCCGGACAGGGGAGCGGCTACACCTTC.

The chain uses TRBV3-1 (or the pseudogene TRBV3-2) and TRBJ2-1; D possibly corresponds to TRBD2 (6 bases). The CDR3 runs 15 residues. Trimming pared 1 base from V and 6 bases from J, leaving 13 bases between. The germline CDR1 and CDR2 sequences are LGHDT and YNNKEL (reference sequence). DNA of the CDR3: TGTGCCAGCAGCCAAGCGCGAGCGGGTTTCAATGAGCAGTTCTTC. Protein sequence: CASSQARAGFNEQFF.

This chain joins TRBV6-2 or TRBV6-3 and TRBJ2-6; D is ambiguous. The ends were cut back, 2 bases at V and 0 bases at J, with 5 bases in the middle. CDR3 length: 15 amino acids. Germline V gene sequence: CDR1 MNHEY, CDR2 SVGEGT. CDR3 bases: TGTGCCAGCAGTTACGCGGACTCTGGGGCCAACGTCCTGACTTTC. It yields the protein CASSYADSGANVLTF.

The chain recombines TRBV7-3 with TRBJ2-3; 7 nucleotides line up with TRBD1. J gave up 14 bases and V 0 bases, and 8 bases lay outside the gene matches. CDR1 is SGHTA and CDR2 is FQGTGA in the germline V gene. The CDR3 loop spans 13 amino acids. The CDR3 bases are TGTGCCAGCAGCTTAACGCCCGGGACAGAGGGGTATTTT. Translated, it gives CASSLTPGTEGYF.

The V call is TRBV12-5, the J call TRBJ2-1, with D maybe TRBD2 (6 bases). Germline values: CDR1 LGHNT, CDR2 FRNRAP. This CDR3 has 12 residues. Trimming shortened V by 3 bases and J by 9 bases, and 9 bases separated the two germline ends. Here the CDR3 DNA reads TGTGCTAGTGGTTTTTCCGGGGGTGAGCAGTTCTTC. Translating it yields CASGFSGGEQFF.

The V and J genes are TRBV19 and TRBJ1-5, with 8 bases fitting TRBD1. The CDR3 loop spans 21 amino acids. V dropped 7 bases and J dropped 5; count of bases not matched to a gene: 28. CDR1 is LNHDA, CDR2 SQIVND, per germline (reference sequence). The CDR3 protein is CASNVRVGETGATHPHQPQHF. The CDR3 coding sequence is TGTGCCAGTAACGTGAGGGTGGGGGAGACAGGGGCCACTCATCCACATCAGCCCCAGCATTTT.

The chain links TRBV18 to TRBJ2-7; D possibly corresponds to TRBD1 (6 bases). V was pared by 3 bases and J by 6 bases, with 9 bases between. The V gene's germline CDR1 is KGHSH and CDR2 LQKENI. This CDR3 contains 12 residues. CDR3 DNA: TGTGCCAGCTCACCCGGACAGTTCGAGCAGTACTTC. Amino acid sequence: CASSPGQFEQYF.

DNA of the CDR3: TGTGCCAGCAGCCGCACAGGGACTGGGGCCAACGTCCTGACTTTC. As protein: CASSRTGTGANVLTF. V usage is TRBV7-9 and J usage is TRBJ2-6; the D gene is possibly TRBD1 (6 bases). The CDR3 covers 15 residues. Trimming removed 5 bases at V and 2 bases at J, with 10 bases between. Germline CDR1 reads SEHNR; CDR2 reads FQNEAQ (reference sequence).

The J gene is TRBJ2-6, the V gene TRBV19, with a tentative D call TRBD2 (5 bases). The CDR3 is 17 amino acids. V gave up 2 bases and J gave up 0 bases, with 11 bases separating them. The germline V gene has CDR1 LNHDA and CDR2 SQIVND (reference sequence). The DNA of the CDR3 is TGTGCCAGTAGTATAACCCTAGCAGGCTCTGGGGCCAACGTCCTGACTTTC. Translation gives CASSITLAGSGANVLTF.

The rearrangement uses TRBV5-6 and TRBJ1-2, with 9 bases fitting TRBD1. Germline assignment: CDR1 SGHDT and CDR2 YYEEEE. Trimming cost V 1 base and J 4 bases; bases outside gene matches: 2. The CDR3 covers 14 residues. CDR3 DNA sequence: TGTGCCAGCAGCTTGCTGGACAGGGGCTATGGCTACACCTTC. Translated: CASSLLDRGYGYTF.

This clone was recorded a few times. The CDR3 DNA reads as TGTGCCAGCAGTTACGCGGGACAGCCCTACGAGCAGTACTTC. Translating it yields CASSYAGQPYEQYF. The chain uses TRBV6-2 or TRBV6-3 and TRBJ2-7; possible D gene TRBD1, 7 bases. The germline V and J ends were trimmed by 2 bases and 2 bases, with 10 bases remaining between them. The CDR3 is made up of 14 amino acids. Germline V lookup: CDR1 MNHEY, CDR2 SVGEGT.

V and J are TRBV24-1 and TRBJ2-7, with D perhaps matching TRBD2 (6 bases). From germline, CDR1 is KGHDR and CDR2 SFDVKD. V lost 6 bases and J 5 bases, leaving 19 bases between the germline ends. This CDR3 spans 15 amino acids. This chain's CDR3 is CATSPGAGPLHEQYF. In DNA form, the CDR3 reads TGTGCCACCAGTCCAGGAGCGGGTCCTCTCCACGAGCAGTACTTC.

Only a few counts were recorded for this clone. CDR3 sequence: CASSVGDGYEQYF. Here the CDR3 DNA reads TGTGCCAGCAGTGTAGGGGATGGCTACGAGCAGTACTTC. V usage is TRBV2 and J usage is TRBJ2-7; D might be TRBD1 (5 bases). Trimming removed 4 bases from V and 3 bases from J, with 10 bases in between. Per the germline V gene, CDR1 is SNHLY and CDR2 is FYNNEI. This CDR3 has 13 residues.

The chain employs TRBV28 and TRBJ1-3; D uncertain. This CDR3 contains 13 residues. Germline V gene sequence: CDR1 MDHEN, CDR2 SYDVKM. V was trimmed by 2 bases and J by 4 bases, leaving 6 bases between them. As DNA, the CDR3 is TGTGCCAGCAGTTTAACCGGGGGAAACACCATATATTTT. Its translation is CASSLTGGNTIYF.

V and J are TRBV6-6 and TRBJ2-2; D is unresolved. The germline V gene encodes CDR1 MNHNY and CDR2 SVGAGI (reference sequence). V gave up 8 bases and J gave up 2 bases, with 12 bases separating them. The CDR3 consists of 14 residues. CDR3 protein: CASLWRLNTGELFF. CDR3 sequence (DNA): TGTGCCAGCTTGTGGCGGCTAAACACCGGGGAGCTGTTTTTT.

This chain links TRBV12-3 or TRBV12-4 with TRBJ1-1; D gene ambiguous. The V end was cut by 3 bases, the J end by 2 bases, with 4 bases between. CDR3 size: 12 residues. This chain's CDR3 is CASSFYNTEAFF. As DNA, the CDR3 is TGTGCCAGCAGTTTTTATAACACTGAAGCTTTCTTT.

This chain links TRBV6-5 with TRBJ2-7, with 7 bases lining up with TRBD1. CDR1 is MNHEY, CDR2 SVGAGI, per germline. The CDR3 extends over 14 amino acids. Losses at the gene ends were 7 bases for V and 1 base for J; bases not matched to a gene: 7. As DNA, the CDR3 is TGTGCCAGCACTACGCCGGGACAGTCCTACGAGCAGTACTTC. Amino acids: CASTTPGQSYEQYF.

The genes are TRBV6-2 or TRBV6-3 and TRBJ2-3; 11 bases align to TRBD2. The V and J ends lost 6 bases and 4 bases, in that order; junction bases with no gene match: 6. The CDR3 covers 15 residues. Germline CDR1 reads MNHEY; CDR2 reads SVGEGT. The CDR3 nucleotides are TGTGCCAGCAGCCTGGGACTAGCGGACTCAGATACGCAGTATTTT. Its translation is CASSLGLADSDTQYF.

The V call is TRBV19, the J call TRBJ2-2, with TRBD2 matching 9 bases. CDR1 and CDR2 from the germline V gene are LNHDA and SQIVND (reference sequence). This CDR3 comprises 16 residues. The V and J ends lost 3 bases and 5 bases, in that order; junction bases with no gene match: 7. The CDR3 region is CASSIGLAKLTGELFF. The CDR3 nucleotides read TGTGCCAGTAGTATCGGACTAGCGAAACTAACCGGGGAGCTGTTTTTT.